This T cell receptor (beta chain) is drawn from a study of blood T cell repertoires in COVID-19. Study-level background: T cells, B-cell-depleted T cells, or PBMCs supplied cDNA or gDNA.

Deletions cut 6 bases from V and 2 bases from J, with 16 bases between. Germline loops: CDR1 SNHLY, CDR2 FYNNEI. CDR3 size: 15 residues. The repertoire was sequenced with immunoSEQ multiplex PCR; TCRdb's copy has only in-frame clones and lacks some. This sample yields about 180,000 clones, of which around 83% are seen a single time; more than 7.5% belongs to the top ten. This clonotype was sampled from a woman in her 70s with COVID-19, enrolled during active disease. The source material was peripheral blood. This chain connects TRBV2 to TRBJ1-2, with D perhaps TRBD1 (5 bases). CDR3 region: CASRRDPWGNYGYTF. The DNA of the CDR3 is TGTGCCAGCAGGCGGGACCCATGGGGGAACTATGGCTACACCTTC.